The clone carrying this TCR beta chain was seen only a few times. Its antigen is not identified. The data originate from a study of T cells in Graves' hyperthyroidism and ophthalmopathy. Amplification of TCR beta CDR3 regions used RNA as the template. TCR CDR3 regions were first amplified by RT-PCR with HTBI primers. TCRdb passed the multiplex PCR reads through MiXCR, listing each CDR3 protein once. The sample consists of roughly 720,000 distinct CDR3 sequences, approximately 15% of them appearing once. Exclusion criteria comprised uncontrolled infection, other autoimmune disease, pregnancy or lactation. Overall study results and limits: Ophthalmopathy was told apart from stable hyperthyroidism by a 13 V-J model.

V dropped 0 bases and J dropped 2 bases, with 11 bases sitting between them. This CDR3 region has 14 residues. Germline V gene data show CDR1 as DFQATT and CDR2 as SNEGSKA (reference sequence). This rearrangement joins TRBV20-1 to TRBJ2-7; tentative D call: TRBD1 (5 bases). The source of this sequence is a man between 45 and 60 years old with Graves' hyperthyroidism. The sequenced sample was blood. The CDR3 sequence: CSARDIDRPYEQYF. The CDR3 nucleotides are TGCAGTGCTAGAGATATTGACAGACCCTACGAGCAGTACTTC.